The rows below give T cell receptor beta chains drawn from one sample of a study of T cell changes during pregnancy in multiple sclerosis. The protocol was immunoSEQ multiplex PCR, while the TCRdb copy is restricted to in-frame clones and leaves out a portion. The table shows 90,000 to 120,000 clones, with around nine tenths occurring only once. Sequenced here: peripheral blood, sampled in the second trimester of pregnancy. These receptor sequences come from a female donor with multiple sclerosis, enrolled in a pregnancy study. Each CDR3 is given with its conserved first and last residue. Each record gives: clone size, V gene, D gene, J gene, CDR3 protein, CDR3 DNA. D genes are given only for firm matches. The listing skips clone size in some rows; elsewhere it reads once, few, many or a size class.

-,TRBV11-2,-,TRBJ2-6,CASSRVGGIWSGANVLTF,TGTGCCAGCAGCCGGGTGGGGGGTATATGGTCTGGGGCCAACGTCCTGACTTTC
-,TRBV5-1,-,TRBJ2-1,CASSPESRVRNEQFF,TGCGCCAGCAGCCCCGAATCTCGCGTCCGCAATGAGCAGTTCTTC
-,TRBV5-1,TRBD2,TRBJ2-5,CASSLFPSGGTETQYF,TGCGCCAGCAGCTTGTTCCCTAGCGGGGGAACGGAGACCCAGTACTTC
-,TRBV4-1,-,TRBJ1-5,CASSQTRQPGDNNQPQHF,TGCGCCAGCAGCCAAACGCGGCAACCGGGAGACAACAATCAGCCCCAGCATTTT
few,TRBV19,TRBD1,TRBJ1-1,CASSRQTGVNTEAFF,TGTGCCAGTAGTAGACAGACAGGGGTGAACACTGAAGCTTTCTTT
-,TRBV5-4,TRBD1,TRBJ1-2,CASSSRDRIGYTF,TGTGCCAGCAGCAGCCGGGACAGGATAGGCTACACCTTC
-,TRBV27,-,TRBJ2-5,CASSFSRRGGETQYF,TGTGCCAGCAGTTTTTCAAGGAGGGGAGGAGAGACCCAGTACTTC
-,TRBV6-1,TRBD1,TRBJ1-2,CASSPIRGQGSVYTF,TGTGCCAGCAGTCCCATAAGAGGACAGGGGAGTGTCTACACCTTC
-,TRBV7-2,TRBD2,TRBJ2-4,CASSSPPGAGGAKNIQYF,TGTGCCAGCAGCTCGCCCCCTGGGGCGGGGGGAGCCAAAAACATTCAGTACTTC
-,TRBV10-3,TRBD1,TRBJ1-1,CAISESGGVGTEAFF,TGTGCCATCAGTGAGTCAGGGGGCGTGGGCACTGAAGCTTTCTTT
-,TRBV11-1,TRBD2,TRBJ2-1,CASSFPSGRGDEQFF,TGTGCCAGCAGCTTCCCGAGCGGGAGGGGTGATGAGCAGTTCTTC
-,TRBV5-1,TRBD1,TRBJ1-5,CASSPGDRDDQPQHF,TGCGCCAGCAGCCCTGGTGACAGGGACGATCAGCCCCAGCATTTT